The T cell receptor beta chain under discussion was sequenced for a study of beta chain features in type 1 diabetes. Study results and caveats: Significant though moderate, a shortening of TCRB CDR3s appeared in all four CD4+ subsets of Type 1 diabetes patients.

Of note for this clone: Its target is not known.

Germline values: CDR1 SQVTM, CDR2 ANQGSEA. The CDR3 covers 13 residues. Trimming cost V 4 bases and J 5 bases, with 14 bases left between them. Expressed TCRB transcripts were sequenced because the isolated RNA had all been reverse transcribed beforehand. Libraries were prepared by immunoSEQ multiplex PCR; TCRdb keeps only in-frame clonotypes and omits some of them. The table records about 340,000 clones, less than 15% of them present only once. The V and J genes are TRBV29-1 and TRBJ1-1; D might be TRBD1 (6 bases). The specimen sequenced was naive CD4+ T cells from blood. The receptor was isolated from a woman aged 18-29 years with type 1 diabetes. Here the CDR3 DNA reads TGCAGCGTTGGGGGGCGAGAAGGGACTGAAGCTTTCTTT. Residues: CSVGGREGTEAFF.